Described below is a single T cell receptor (beta chain) sequence and its context. It has no known antigen specificity. The sample holds no much larger clone one base away, and base qualities are not on file. According to the germline V gene, CDR1 reads MDHEN and CDR2 reads SYDVKM. Its CDR3 holds 15 amino acids, cysteine through phenylalanine. Here the CDR3 DNA is all that survives: 45 bases in frame from base 1. The trim is 6 bases for V and 0 bases for J, with a gap of 9 bases between the germline ends. Patients with autoimmune disease history or receiving systemic immunosuppression were excluded from the trial. Peripheral blood for TCR sequencing was collected from all dose cohorts at baseline, on cycle 4 day 1, and on cycle 7 day 1. Samples came from an open-label, multicenter, first-in-human phase I dose-escalation trial of ivuxolimab. Adults with locally advanced or metastatic melanoma, renal cell, hepatocellular, or head and neck squamous cell carcinoma were enrolled in the trial. Before TCR sequencing, CD4+ T cells and CD8+ T cells were sorted from peripheral blood as separate populations.

These data belong to a study of OX40 agonist ivuxolimab in advanced cancers. Regarding the research as a whole: Ivuxolimab was a fully human IgG2 agonistic monoclonal antibody targeting the costimulatory receptor OX40 (CD134). Patients were allowed to have had prior anti-PD-1, anti-PD-L1 or anti-CTLA-4 therapy, and more than 35% of the dose-escalation patients had been treated with checkpoint inhibitors. The dose-escalation cohort was over 70% male with a mean age of approximately 59 years, ranging from about 23 to 85. Partial responses occurred in three dose-escalation patients, of whom one had hepatocellular carcinoma and two had cutaneous melanoma. The paper covers the monotherapy dose-escalation part of the phase I ivuxolimab trial, which included N ≈ 50 patients. Intravenous ivuxolimab was administered to patients every 2 weeks at six dose levels: 0.01, 0.1, 0.3, 1.5, 3 and 10 mg/kg. Of the roughly 51 patients in dose escalation, about 20 had hepatocellular carcinoma, around 15 had melanoma, 9 had renal cell carcinoma and 9 had head and neck cancer. Peripheral TCRbeta sequencing aimed to test whether ivuxolimab altered TCR sequence diversity and caused clonal T-cell expansion.

To sequence the TCRbeta CDR3 region, genomic DNA was isolated from the sorted cells. The immunoSEQ Assay was used for sequencing of TCRbeta CDR3 regions. TCRdb limited this immuneACCESS table to in-frame rearrangements with V and J called. A share of clones is missing; checked studies link under half to unresolved V genes, and the rest is unexplained. The sample yields approximately 58,000 clones; about 87% were counted once. About 3.5% of the sample is taken by the ten largest. Study-level results and caveats: At doses of 0.1 to 3.0 mg/kg, clonal expansion of both CD4+ and CD8+ blood T cells was observed from baseline to week 6. The antigen specificity of the peripheral T cells that underwent clonal expansion was not determined. In partial responders in the 0.1-3.0 mg/kg groups, normalized peripheral clonal expansion was found to be among the lowest, especially among CD8+ T cells. After ivuxolimab, more expanded clones were found on average in CD8+ T cells than in CD4+ T cells. Low levels of normalized T-cell clonal expansion were also seen in some patients who did not respond.

The chain couples TRBV28 to TRBJ2-6, and possibly TRBD1, on 6 matching bases. This sample comprised CD4+ or CD8+ T cells sorted from blood, obtained in a trial of the OX40 agonist ivuxolimab. This clonotype was obtained from an adult with an advanced solid tumor such as melanoma, head and neck, liver or kidney cancer. The sequenced DNA is TGTGCCAGCAGCTTCAGGGGCTCTGGGGCCAACGTCCTGACTTTC. This gives the protein CASSFRGSGANVLTF.